These 20 T cell receptor beta chains came from one sample sequenced in a study of T cell responses to AZD1222 COVID-19 vaccine (dated by TCRdb to the early 2020s). The time point tag for this specimen amounts to: baseline before first vaccination. Library preparation was by the immunoSEQ multiplex PCR assay. Held by TCRdb, this immuneACCESS table contains in-frame sequences only and omits some clones. Under half of the omission traces to an unresolved V gene where checked; the cause of the rest is unknown. This sample gives about 120,000 clones in total; around 92% of them show up just once. The top ten clonotypes cover nearly 4.5% of the sample. This specimen was peripheral blood, taken on day 0 of AZD1222 vaccination. These receptors were collected from an adult in good health.

J is TRBJ1-2 and V is TRBV9; no definite D call. This CDR3 contains 9 residues. CDR1 SGDLS and CDR2 YYNGEE come from the germline V gene. V gave up 4 bases and J gave up 9 bases, with 4 bases separating them. The CDR3 is CASSPSYTF. For the CDR3, the DNA is TGTGCCAGCAGCCCAAGCTACACCTTC. The whole variable domain, filled in from reference TRBV9 and TRBJ1-2, reads DSGVTQTPKHLITATGQRVTLRCSPRSGDLSVYWYQQSLDQGLQFLIQYYNGEERAKGNILERFSAQQFPDLHSELNLSSLELGDSALYFCASSPSYTFGSGTRLTVV.

The genes are TRBV12-3 or TRBV12-4 and TRBJ1-5; a possible D gene is TRBD1 (6 bases). Trimming removed 7 bases from V and 6 bases from J, with 10 bases in between. CDR3 length equals 12 residues. The CDR3 nucleotides are TGTGCCAGCACCGACAGGTTTCAGCCCCAGCATTTT. Translated: CASTDRFQPQHF.

The chain couples TRBV6-5 to TRBJ1-5; 8 bases are a match to TRBD1. Germline V lookup: CDR1 MNHEY, CDR2 SVGAGI. The CDR3 is made up of 14 amino acids. The V gene end was trimmed by 7 bases and the J gene end by 6 bases; junction bases not matched to a gene: 8. CDR3 region: CASISGTGGQPQHF. CDR3 DNA: TGTGCCAGCATTTCCGGGACAGGAGGTCAGCCCCAGCATTTT.

This clone was recorded only once. This rearrangement joins TRBV7-9 to TRBJ2-1; D may be TRBD1 (5 bases). The germline V and J ends were trimmed by 5 bases and 9 bases, with 11 bases remaining between them. The CDR3 extends over 12 amino acids. The germline CDR1 and CDR2 sequences are SEHNR and FQNEAQ (reference sequence). The CDR3 coding sequence is TGTGCCAGCAGCCCAGGACACCCTGAGCAGTTCTTC. It specifies CASSPGHPEQFF.

The rearrangement uses TRBV19 and TRBJ2-7; the D gene could be TRBD1 or TRBD2 (5 bases each). The CDR3 consists of 12 residues. V gave up 6 bases and J gave up 3 bases, with 9 bases separating them. Germline V gene data show CDR1 as LNHDA and CDR2 as SQIVND (reference sequence). CDR3 DNA sequence: TGTGCCAGTAGCGGGACCCACTACGAGCAGTACTTC. It codes for CASSGTHYEQYF. Full variable domain (missing parts from reference TRBV19 and TRBJ2-7): DGGITQSPKYLFRKEGQNVTLSCEQNLNHDAMYWYRQDPGQGLRLIYYSQIVNDFQKGDIAEGYSVSREKKESFPLTVTSAQKNPTAFYLCASSGTHYEQYFGPGTRLTVT.

The chain has TRBV6-5 and TRBJ2-1; 9 bases agree with TRBD2. CDR1 is MNHEY and CDR2 is SVGAGI in the germline V gene. The J segment lost 3 bases and the V segment lost 0 bases, leaving 3 bases of the junction unmatched. The length of the CDR3 is 16 residues. The CDR3: CASSYSSTSGYNEQFF. For the CDR3, the DNA is TGTGCCAGCAGTTACTCCTCGACTAGCGGCTACAATGAGCAGTTCTTC.

The chain joins TRBV28 to TRBJ2-6; D unresolved. V was pared by 3 bases and J by 4 bases, with 4 bases between. The length of the CDR3 is 13 residues. In germline, CDR1 is MDHEN, CDR2 SYDVKM. CDR3 nucleotides: TGTGCCAGCAGTTTTGGGGGGGCCAACGTCCTGACTTTC. Amino acid sequence: CASSFGGANVLTF. Full variable domain (rest looked up from reference TRBV28 and TRBJ2-6): DVKVTQSSRYLVKRTGEKVFLECVQDMDHENMFWYRQDPGLGLRLIYFSYDVKMKEKGDIPEGYSVSREKKERFSLILESASTNQTSMYLCASSFGGANVLTFGAGSRLTVL.

This chain connects TRBV19 to TRBJ2-3, with 10 nucleotides matching TRBD2. Germline values: CDR1 LNHDA, CDR2 SQIVND (reference sequence). The CDR3 totals 16 residues. V shed 1 base, J shed 0 bases, and the junction held 1 base outside the gene matches. The CDR3 region is CASSIASGSSTDTQYF. DNA of the CDR3: TGTGCCAGTAGTATAGCTAGCGGGAGCAGCACAGATACGCAGTATTTT.

The chain links TRBV6-5 to TRBJ2-3; D gene ambiguous. V shed 3 bases and J shed 1 base, with 11 bases lying between them. The germline V gene has CDR1 MNHEY and CDR2 SVGAGI. The CDR3 totals 15 residues. The chain's CDR3 is CASSYTALGTDTQYF. CDR3 DNA sequence: TGTGCCAGCAGTTATACGGCCCTAGGCACAGATACGCAGTATTTT.

Sample share makes this clone medium-sized. The chain recombines TRBV19 with TRBJ1-5; weak D call: TRBD1 (5 bases). The ends were cut back, 3 bases at V and 11 bases at J, with 14 bases in the middle. Germline V gene lookup returns CDR1 LNHDA and CDR2 SQIVND (reference sequence). The CDR3 has 13 residues. CDR3 region: CASSMGIIRAQHF. CDR3 sequence (DNA): TGTGCCAGTAGTATGGGAATAATCAGGGCCCAGCATTTT.

The rearrangement links TRBV5-1 to TRBJ1-4; D remains ambiguous. CDR1 and CDR2 (germline): SGHRS, YFSETQ. V gave up 0 bases and J gave up 5 bases, with 11 bases separating them. The CDR3 has 15 amino acids. The CDR3 spells CASSLGVQINEKLFF. Here the CDR3 DNA reads TGCGCCAGCAGCTTGGGTGTACAGATAAATGAAAAACTGTTTTTT. Looking up the rest from reference TRBV5-1 and TRBJ1-4 gives the full variable domain: KAGVTQTPRYLIKTRGQQVTLSCSPISGHRSVSWYQQTPGQGLQFLFEYFSETQRNKGNFPGRFSGRQFSNSRSEMNVSTLELGDSALYLCASSLGVQINEKLFFGSGTQLSVL.

The rearrangement uses TRBV5-4 and TRBJ1-2; the D is unclear. Trimming took 3 bases from V and 2 from J, leaving 11 bases between them. This CDR3 has 14 residues. Germline CDR1 reads SGHNT; CDR2 reads YYREEE (reference sequence). Here the CDR3 DNA reads TGTGCCAGCAGCTCACTAGACAAAAACTATGGCTACACCTTC. It translates to CASSSLDKNYGYTF.

This clone has a single count. The V call is TRBV6-1, the J call TRBJ1-3; D is uncertain. The V gene lost 1 base and the J gene lost 0 bases, with 10 bases spanning the gap. CDR1 and CDR2 (germline): MNHNS, SASEGT. The length of the CDR3 is 16 residues. This chain's CDR3 is CASSEGRRSSGNTIYF. CDR3 nucleotide sequence: TGTGCCAGCAGTGAAGGCAGACGGAGCTCTGGAAACACCATATATTTT.

The V call is TRBV5-4, the J call TRBJ2-1, with D possibly being TRBD2 (6 bases). The CDR3 consists of 14 residues. V gave up 3 bases and J gave up 4 bases, with 11 bases separating them. Germline CDR1 SGHNT, CDR2 YYREEE (reference sequence). This chain's CDR3 is CASSSAGGYNEQFF. The DNA of the CDR3 is TGTGCCAGCAGCTCAGCTGGGGGGTACAATGAGCAGTTCTTC.

The V call is TRBV6-5, the J call TRBJ2-5, with D hard to call. With 0 bases removed from V and 4 bases from J, the gap between germline ends came to 9 bases. The CDR3 length is 14 residues. Per germline, CDR1 MNHEY and CDR2 SVGAGI. CDR3 residues: CASSYSGLSETQYF. The CDR3 DNA reads TGTGCCAGCAGTTACTCGGGTCTATCAGAGACCCAGTACTTC.

The chain has TRBV28 and TRBJ2-7; D may match TRBD1 or TRBD2 (5 bases each). The V end lost 4 bases, the J end lost 7 bases, and 17 bases lay between the germline ends. This CDR3 has 14 amino acids. Germline V gene lookup returns CDR1 MDHEN and CDR2 SYDVKM. The CDR3 DNA reads TGTGCCAGCAGTTCCCCCCATGAGGGGCGTGAGCAGTACTTC. Translation gives CASSSPHEGREQYF.

The chain couples TRBV28 to TRBJ1-2; D is uncertain. Trimming took 0 bases from V and 0 from J, leaving 8 bases between them. Germline CDR1 MDHEN, CDR2 SYDVKM. There are 15 residues in the CDR3. The CDR3 region is CASSLWGGTNYGYTF. The CDR3 DNA reads as TGTGCCAGCAGTTTATGGGGTGGAACTAACTATGGCTACACCTTC.

The chain carries TRBV5-1 and TRBJ2-3, with 9 bases that match TRBD1. V dropped 8 bases and J dropped 2; count of bases not matched to a gene: 3. CDR1 and CDR2 (germline): SGHRS, YFSETQ. The CDR3 extends over 13 amino acids. CDR3 DNA: TGCGCCAGTAGGGACAGGGACACAGATACGCAGTATTTT. Its translation: CASRDRDTDTQYF.

This chain uses TRBV3-1 (or the pseudogene TRBV3-2) with TRBJ2-7; tentatively, D is TRBD1 (6 bases). The germline V gene encodes CDR1 LGHDT and CDR2 YNNKEL (reference sequence). Between the trimmed V and J ends, which lost 4 bases and 0 bases, there was a span of 13 bases. The CDR3 loop spans 15 amino acids. The DNA for the CDR3 is TGTGCCAGCAGCCCTGGGGGCTGGAGCTCCTACGAGCAGTACTTC. It encodes CASSPGGWSSYEQYF.

This clone appeared once. J is TRBJ2-7 and V is TRBV6-5, with D possibly matching TRBD2 (6 bases). The CDR3 has 13 amino acids. Per the germline V gene, CDR1 is MNHEY and CDR2 is SVGAGI. Trimming stripped 0 bases from V and 6 bases from J, with 9 bases between. CDR3 sequence (DNA): TGTGCCAGCAGTTACTCGTTGGGAGGCGAGCAGTACTTC. It encodes CASSYSLGGEQYF.